The TCR beta chain described here comes from a study of blood T cell repertoires in COVID-19. The wider study: COVID-19 samples, acute and convalescent, were from the United States, Italy and Spain.

Libraries were prepared by immunoSEQ multiplex PCR; TCRdb keeps only in-frame clonotypes and omits some of them. This sample yields 150,000 to 200,000 clones, of which over 80% are seen a single time; around 8% belongs to the top ten. The CDR3 sequence is 14 residues long. Germline CDR1 is SNHLY and CDR2 is FYNNEI. The V and J ends lost 3 bases and 7 bases respectively, with 15 bases between them. The receptor was derived from a woman aged 55-75 years with COVID-19, enrolled during active disease. The J gene is TRBJ2-5, the V gene TRBV2; TRBD2 might be the D (6 bases). Sequencing used peripheral blood. CDR3 sequence reads: CASSDLGTPRTQYF. The CDR3 bases are TGTGCCAGCAGTGACCTCGGGACTCCCAGGACCCAGTACTTC.